This entry lists 18 T cell receptor beta chains sequenced from one sample in a study of blood T cell repertoires in COVID-19. Generated by immunoSEQ multiplex PCR, the TCRdb table keeps only in-frame clones and is missing some. This sample carries more than 300,000 clones, about 89% of them seen once, and the ten largest clones take roughly 6%. The sample comprised peripheral blood. The receptors were gathered from a woman in her forties or fifties with COVID-19, enrolled during active disease.

The chain uses TRBV7-9 and TRBJ1-6; 10 nucleotides agree with TRBD1. J gave up 10 bases and V 5 bases, and 8 bases lay outside the gene matches. This CDR3 is 15 amino acids long. Germline V lookup: CDR1 SEHNR, CDR2 FQNEAQ (reference sequence). The CDR3 nucleotides read TGTGCCAGCAGCCCCGGGACAGGGGTTTTGTCACCCCTCCACTTT. It codes for CASSPGTGVLSPLHF.

This chain uses TRBV5-1 with TRBJ2-7, with TRBD2 matching 14 bases. Germline assignment: CDR1 SGHRS and CDR2 YFSETQ. This CDR3 is 15 amino acids long. V was clipped by 4 bases and J by 6 bases; unmatched bases: 6. The chain's CDR3 is CASSAGTSGSREQYF. The CDR3 DNA sequence: TGCGCCAGCAGCGCCGGGACTAGCGGGAGTCGCGAGCAGTACTTC.

The V call is TRBV12-2, the J call TRBJ2-7; the D segment call TRBD2 is taken from the table without a DNA check. TRBV12-2 is a pseudogene locus. The CDR3 is 12 residues long. This chain's CDR3 is CASRHKSLEQYF. Written as DNA, the CDR3 is TGTGCAAGTCGTCATAAGAGTCTCGAGCAGTACTTC.

This chain connects TRBV10-1 to TRBJ1-1, with 10 bases that match TRBD1. Germline CDR1 and CDR2: WNHNN and SYGVQD (reference sequence). The junction had 2 bases not matched to a gene; V was cut back by 4 bases and J by 6 bases. The CDR3 spans 13 residues. The CDR3 reads CASSVGTGAEAFF. CDR3 nucleotide sequence: TGCGCCAGCAGTGTAGGGACAGGGGCTGAAGCTTTCTTT.

This sequence joins TRBV14 and TRBJ2-1; 10 nucleotides align to TRBD2. This CDR3 spans 21 amino acids. Germline CDR1 and CDR2: SGHDN and FVKESK. The V and J ends lost 0 bases and 7 bases, in that order; junction bases with no gene match: 21. CDR3 coding DNA: TGTGCCAGCAGCCAAGAGATAAGGAGCGGGAGGGCCCTCCCTAGTCGGAATGAGCAGTTCTTC. It encodes CASSQEIRSGRALPSRNEQFF.

This chain joins TRBV5-1 and TRBJ2-2, with a weak D call TRBD2 (5 bases). V shed 4 bases and J shed 4 bases, with 11 bases lying between them. Germline lookup yields CDR1 SGHRS and CDR2 YFSETQ. CDR3 length: 14 residues. The CDR3 loop is CASSKSGPTGELFF. For the CDR3, the DNA is TGCGCCAGCAGCAAGAGCGGACCCACCGGGGAGCTGTTTTTT.

V and J are TRBV7-8 and TRBJ2-3, with 11 bases lining up with TRBD1. This CDR3 is 14 amino acids long. Losses at the gene ends were 10 bases for V and 7 bases for J; bases not matched to a gene: 10. The germline V gene has CDR1 SGHVS and CDR2 FQNEAQ. This CDR3 reads CATTMGTGGYTQYF. Here the CDR3 DNA reads TGTGCCACAACAATGGGGACAGGGGGTTATACGCAGTATTTT.

The chain recombines TRBV5-6 with TRBJ2-3; perhaps TRBD2 as D (6 bases). This CDR3 is 15 amino acids long. The germline gives CDR1 SGHDT, CDR2 YYEEEE. V shed 3 bases and J shed 7 bases, with 18 bases lying between them. The CDR3 protein is CASSWGLLGGNTQYF. Written as DNA, the CDR3 is TGTGCCAGCAGCTGGGGACTTCTTGGTGGGAATACGCAGTATTTT.

The chain combines TRBV7-8 with TRBJ2-5; no firm D call. This CDR3 has 16 residues. Trimming removed 6 bases from V and 0 bases from J, with 17 bases in between. Germline values: CDR1 SGHVS, CDR2 FQNEAQ. In nucleotides, the CDR3 is TGTGCCAGCAGAAAAAGATGGGCCTCGTACCAAGAGACCCAGTACTTC. This translates into CASRKRWASYQETQYF.

This chain uses TRBV7-8 with TRBJ1-1, with D hard to call. The CDR3 sequence is 15 residues long. Trimming cost V 5 bases and J 0 bases, with 13 bases left between them. Germline loops: CDR1 SGHVS, CDR2 FQNEAQ. The DNA for the CDR3 is TGTGCCAGCAGCCCAGAAGGGAGACTGAACACTGAAGCTTTCTTT. Translated, it gives CASSPEGRLNTEAFF.

The chain's CDR3 is CASSYVGGRAQYVLTF. Here the CDR3 DNA reads TGTGCCAGCAGTTACGTCGGCGGGAGGGCTCAGTACGTCCTGACTTTC. The V call is TRBV6-5, the J call TRBJ2-6, with 9 bases that match TRBD2. In germline, CDR1 is MNHEY, CDR2 SVGAGI. The CDR3 contains 16 residues. The trim removed 2 bases at V and 11 bases at J, leaving 10 bases unmatched.

The rearrangement joins TRBV30 to TRBJ1-1; D perhaps matches TRBD1 (5 bases). Per germline, CDR1 GTSNPN and CDR2 SVGIG (reference sequence). CDR3 length: 14 residues. V was pared by 4 bases and J by 4 bases, with 16 bases between. The CDR3 DNA sequence: TGTGCCTGGAACATCCAGGGAGGTGGCACTGAAGCTTTCTTT. This encodes CAWNIQGGGTEAFF.

The chain links TRBV15 to TRBJ2-6; tentatively, D is TRBD2 (6 bases). The germline V gene has CDR1 LNHNV and CDR2 YYDKDF (reference sequence). The CDR3 has 18 amino acids. Between the trimmed V and J ends, which lost 0 bases and 0 bases, there was a span of 12 bases. The CDR3 loop reads CATSRDLGGGSGANVLTF. For the CDR3, the DNA is TGTGCCACCAGCAGAGATCTGGGGGGAGGCTCTGGGGCCAACGTCCTGACTTTC.

This chain links TRBV4-1 with TRBJ2-7; a weak D match, TRBD2 (6 bases). V was cut by 5 bases and J by 4 bases, with 30 bases left in between. The germline gives CDR1 MGHRA, CDR2 YSYEKL. This CDR3 has 19 residues. The CDR3 region is CASSSRGGWGFGRVYEQYF. CDR3 in DNA: TGCGCCAGCAGCTCCCGGGGAGGTTGGGGGTTCGGGAGAGTTTACGAGCAGTACTTC.

The V and J genes are TRBV7-2 and TRBJ1-2; 8 nucleotides line up with TRBD1. V gave up 5 bases and J gave up 2 bases; unmatched junction bases: 7. The V gene's germline CDR1 is SGHTA and CDR2 FQGNSA. The CDR3 contains 15 residues. In DNA, the CDR3 is TGTGCCAGCAGCCCCCGGACAGGGACAAACTATGGCTACACCTTC. It is translated as CASSPRTGTNYGYTF.

The chain uses TRBV3-1 (or the pseudogene TRBV3-2) and TRBJ1-2; 7 bases fit TRBD1. The V gene end was trimmed by 4 bases and the J gene end by 4 bases; junction bases not matched to a gene: 6. Germline V CDR1 and CDR2: LGHDT, YNNKEL (reference sequence). CDR3 size: 14 residues. Here the CDR3 DNA reads TGTGCCAGCAGCCTGGACAGGAGCTTCTATGGCTACACCTTC. Translation: CASSLDRSFYGYTF.

The chain links TRBV12-3 or TRBV12-4 to TRBJ1-4; D is unresolved. V shed 3 bases and J shed 8 bases, with 4 bases lying between them. The CDR3 contains 11 residues. In DNA, the CDR3 is TGTGCCAGCAGTTTGGGCGAAAAACTGTTTTTT. It translates to CASSLGEKLFF.

This clone was detected a few times. CDR3 nucleotides: TGTGCCAGTAGTACAGGAGCGGCGAACACCGGGGAGCTGTTTTTT. Translating it yields CASSTGAANTGELFF. This chain uses TRBV19 with TRBJ2-2; weak D call: TRBD2 (5 bases). CDR1 and CDR2 from the germline V gene are LNHDA and SQIVND (reference sequence). The V and J ends lost 4 bases and 0 bases respectively, with 9 bases between them. The CDR3 consists of 15 residues.